This TCR beta chain was retrieved from a study of blood T cell repertoires in COVID-19. In the study overall: Samples came from the United States, Italy and Spain, spanning acute and convalescent COVID-19. PBMCs, B-cell-depleted T cells, or T cells were the source of the cDNA or gDNA that made up the material.

V lost 0 bases, J lost 0 bases, and 9 bases lay in between. Germline values: CDR1 LGHNA, CDR2 YNFKEQ. CDR3 size: 16 residues. Authors' data handling: Reference gene primer amplification gave nucleated cell count estimates. The repertoire was sequenced with immunoSEQ multiplex PCR; TCRdb's copy has only in-frame clones and lacks some. V and J calls and clone size are given by that table; D and trimming were obtained from the DNA. The sample lists hundreds of thousands of clones, 88% occurring once. The chain links TRBV4-2 to TRBJ2-1; no reliable D call. Specimen: PBMCs or T cells enriched from blood (not recorded which). The receptor's source is a woman in her thirties or forties with acute COVID-19. In DNA form, the CDR3 reads TGTGCCAGCAGCCAAGATCTTAGTAGCTCCTACAATGAGCAGTTCTTC. Its translation: CASSQDLSSSYNEQFF.